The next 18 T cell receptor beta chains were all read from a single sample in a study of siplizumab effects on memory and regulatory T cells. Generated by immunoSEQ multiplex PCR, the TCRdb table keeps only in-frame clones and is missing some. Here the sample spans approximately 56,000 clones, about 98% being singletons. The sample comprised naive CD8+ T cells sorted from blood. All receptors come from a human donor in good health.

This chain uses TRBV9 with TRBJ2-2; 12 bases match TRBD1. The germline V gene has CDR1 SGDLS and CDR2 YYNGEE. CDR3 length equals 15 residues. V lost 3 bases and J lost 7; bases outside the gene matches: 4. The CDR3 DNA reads TGTGCCAGCAGCGGGGACAGGGGGCGTAGCGGGGAGCTGTTTTTT. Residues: CASSGDRGRSGELFF.

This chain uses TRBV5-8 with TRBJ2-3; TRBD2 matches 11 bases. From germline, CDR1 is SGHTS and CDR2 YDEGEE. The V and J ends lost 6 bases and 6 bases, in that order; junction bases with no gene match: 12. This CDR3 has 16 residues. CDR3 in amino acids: CASTHVAGGPSDTQYF. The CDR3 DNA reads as TGTGCCAGCACCCATGTAGCGGGAGGGCCAAGTGATACGCAGTATTTT.

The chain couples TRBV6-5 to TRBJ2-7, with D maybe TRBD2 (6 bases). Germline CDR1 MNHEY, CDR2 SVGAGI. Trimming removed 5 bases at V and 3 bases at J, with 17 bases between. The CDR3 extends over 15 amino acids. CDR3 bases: TGTGCCAGCAGTGGCTCTCGGGACTCAATCTACGAGCAGTACTTC. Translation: CASSGSRDSIYEQYF.

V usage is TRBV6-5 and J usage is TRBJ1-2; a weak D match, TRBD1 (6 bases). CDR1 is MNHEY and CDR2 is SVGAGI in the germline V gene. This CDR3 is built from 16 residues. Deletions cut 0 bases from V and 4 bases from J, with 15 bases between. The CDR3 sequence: CASSYSKSGASYGYTF. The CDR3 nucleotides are TGTGCCAGCAGTTACTCGAAATCAGGGGCGAGCTATGGCTACACCTTC.

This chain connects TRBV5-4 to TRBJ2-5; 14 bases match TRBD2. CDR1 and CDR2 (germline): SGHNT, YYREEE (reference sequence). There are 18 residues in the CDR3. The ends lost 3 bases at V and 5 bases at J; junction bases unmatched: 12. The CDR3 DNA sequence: TGTGCCAGCAGCTCAGTCGGGACTAGCGGGAGACCTTCGGAGACCCAGTACTTC. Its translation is CASSSVGTSGRPSETQYF.

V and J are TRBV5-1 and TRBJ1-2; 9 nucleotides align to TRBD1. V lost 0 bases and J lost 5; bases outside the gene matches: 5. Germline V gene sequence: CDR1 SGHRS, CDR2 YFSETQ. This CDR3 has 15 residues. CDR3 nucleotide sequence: TGCGCCAGCAGCTTGGAGGGACAGGGCCTTTATGGCTACACCTTC. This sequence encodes CASSLEGQGLYGYTF.

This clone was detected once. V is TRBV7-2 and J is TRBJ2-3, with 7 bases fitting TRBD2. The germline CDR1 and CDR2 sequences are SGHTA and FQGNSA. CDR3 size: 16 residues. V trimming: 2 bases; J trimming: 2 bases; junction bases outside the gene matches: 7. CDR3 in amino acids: CASSLITGGYTDTQYF. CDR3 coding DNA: TGTGCCAGCAGCTTAATAACGGGAGGTTACACAGATACGCAGTATTTT.

In DNA, the CDR3 is TGTGCCAGCAGTTACGGGACAGGGGGCCCCTACGAGCAGTACTTC. Protein product: CASSYGTGGPYEQYF. The chain is built from TRBV6-6 and TRBJ2-7, with 12 positions matching TRBD1. Per germline, CDR1 MNHNY and CDR2 SVGAGI (reference sequence). The V and J ends lost 2 bases and 2 bases, in that order; junction bases with no gene match: 1. CDR3 length: 15 residues.

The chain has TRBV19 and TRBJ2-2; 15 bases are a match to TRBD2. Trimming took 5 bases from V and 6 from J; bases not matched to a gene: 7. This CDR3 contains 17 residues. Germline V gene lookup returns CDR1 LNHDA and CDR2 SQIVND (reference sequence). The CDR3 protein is CASSPGLAGGGAGELFF. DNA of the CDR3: TGTGCCAGTAGTCCGGGACTAGCGGGAGGTGGGGCCGGGGAGCTGTTTTTT. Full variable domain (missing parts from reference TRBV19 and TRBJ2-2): DGGITQSPKYLFRKEGQNVTLSCEQNLNHDAMYWYRQDPGQGLRLIYYSQIVNDFQKGDIAEGYSVSREKKESFPLTVTSAQKNPTAFYLCASSPGLAGGGAGELFFGEGSRLTVL.

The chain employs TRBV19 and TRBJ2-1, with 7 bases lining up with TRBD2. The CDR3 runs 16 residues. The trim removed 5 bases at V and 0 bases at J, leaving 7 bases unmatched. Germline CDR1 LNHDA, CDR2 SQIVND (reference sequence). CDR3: CASSPGAGPSYNEQFF. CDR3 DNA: TGTGCCAGTAGTCCGGGAGCGGGACCCTCCTACAATGAGCAGTTCTTC.

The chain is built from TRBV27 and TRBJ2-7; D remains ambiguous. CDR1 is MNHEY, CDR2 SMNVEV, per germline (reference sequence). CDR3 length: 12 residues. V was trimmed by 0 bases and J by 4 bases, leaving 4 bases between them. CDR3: CASSLSGYEQYF. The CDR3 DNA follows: TGTGCCAGCAGTTTATCAGGGTACGAGCAGTACTTC.

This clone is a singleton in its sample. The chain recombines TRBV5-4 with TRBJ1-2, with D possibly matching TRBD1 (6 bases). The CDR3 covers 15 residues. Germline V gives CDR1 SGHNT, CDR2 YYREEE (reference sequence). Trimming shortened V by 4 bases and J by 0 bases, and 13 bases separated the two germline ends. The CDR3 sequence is CASSIRQEANYGYTF. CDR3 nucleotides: TGTGCCAGCAGCATACGACAGGAAGCTAACTATGGCTACACCTTC. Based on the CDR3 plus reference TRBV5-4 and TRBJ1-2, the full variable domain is ETGVTQSPTHLIKTRGQQVTLRCSSQSGHNTVSWYQQALGQGPQFIFQYYREEENGRGNFPPRFSGLQFPNYSSELNVNALELDDSALYLCASSIRQEANYGYTFGSGTRLTVV.

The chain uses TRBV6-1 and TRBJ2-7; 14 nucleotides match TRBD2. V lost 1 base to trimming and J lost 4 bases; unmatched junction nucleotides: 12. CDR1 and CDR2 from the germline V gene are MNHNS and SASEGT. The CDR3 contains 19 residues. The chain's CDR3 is CASSEGTARGLAGVYEQYF. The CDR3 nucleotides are TGTGCCAGCAGTGAAGGGACGGCCAGGGGACTAGCGGGAGTTTACGAGCAGTACTTC.

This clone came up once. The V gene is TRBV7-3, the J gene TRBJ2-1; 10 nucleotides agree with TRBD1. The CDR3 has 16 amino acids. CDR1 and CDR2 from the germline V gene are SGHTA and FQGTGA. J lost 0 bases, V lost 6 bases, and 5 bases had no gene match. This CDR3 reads CASSLRDRGSYNEQFF. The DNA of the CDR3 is TGTGCCAGCAGTCTCCGGGACAGGGGCTCCTACAATGAGCAGTTCTTC.

CDR3 DNA sequence: TGTGCCAGCGGGGCGAGCTCCTACGAGCAGTACTTC. It specifies CASGASSYEQYF. The chain carries TRBV6-6 and TRBJ2-7, with D possibly matching TRBD1 (5 bases). Trimming took 8 bases from V and 0 from J, leaving 8 bases between them. The CDR3 length is 12 residues. Per the germline V gene, CDR1 is MNHNY and CDR2 is SVGAGI (reference sequence).

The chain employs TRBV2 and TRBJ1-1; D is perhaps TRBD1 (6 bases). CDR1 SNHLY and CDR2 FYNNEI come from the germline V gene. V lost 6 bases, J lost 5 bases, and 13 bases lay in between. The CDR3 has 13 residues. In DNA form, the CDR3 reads TGTGCCAGCAGGGAGGGGGGAGGTACTGAAGCTTTCTTT. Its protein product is CASREGGGTEAFF.

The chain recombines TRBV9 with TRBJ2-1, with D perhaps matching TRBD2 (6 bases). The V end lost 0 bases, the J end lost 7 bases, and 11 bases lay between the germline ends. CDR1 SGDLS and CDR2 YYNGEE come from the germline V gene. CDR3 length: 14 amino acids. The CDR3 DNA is TGTGCCAGCAGCGTAGGAGGAGGGTGGAATGAGCAGTTCTTC. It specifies CASSVGGGWNEQFF.

The CDR3 loop reads CASSSITGWGNQPQHF. Here the CDR3 DNA reads TGTGCCAGCAGTTCAATTACAGGGTGGGGCAATCAGCCCCAGCATTTT. This chain joins TRBV2 and TRBJ1-5; TRBD1 might be the D (6 bases). V lost 5 bases, J lost 2 bases, and 16 bases lay in between. From germline, CDR1 is SNHLY and CDR2 FYNNEI. The CDR3 extends over 16 amino acids.